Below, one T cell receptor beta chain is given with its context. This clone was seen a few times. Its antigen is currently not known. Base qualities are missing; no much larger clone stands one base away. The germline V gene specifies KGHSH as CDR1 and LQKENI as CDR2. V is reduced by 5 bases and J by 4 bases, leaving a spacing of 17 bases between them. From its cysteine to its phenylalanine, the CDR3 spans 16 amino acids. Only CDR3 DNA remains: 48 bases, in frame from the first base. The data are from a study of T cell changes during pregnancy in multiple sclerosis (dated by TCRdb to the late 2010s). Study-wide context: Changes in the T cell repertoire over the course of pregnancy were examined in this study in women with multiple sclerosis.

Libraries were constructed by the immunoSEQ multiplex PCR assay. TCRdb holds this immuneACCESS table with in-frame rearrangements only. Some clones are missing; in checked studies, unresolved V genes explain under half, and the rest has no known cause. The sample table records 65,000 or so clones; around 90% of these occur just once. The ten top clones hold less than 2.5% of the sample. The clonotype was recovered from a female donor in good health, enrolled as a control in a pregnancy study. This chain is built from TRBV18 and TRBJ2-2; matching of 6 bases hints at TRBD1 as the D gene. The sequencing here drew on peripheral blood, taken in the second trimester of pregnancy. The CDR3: CASSARDTVPTGELFF. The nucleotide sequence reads TGTGCCAGCTCAGCCCGGGACACGGTTCCCACCGGGGAGCTGTTTTTT.